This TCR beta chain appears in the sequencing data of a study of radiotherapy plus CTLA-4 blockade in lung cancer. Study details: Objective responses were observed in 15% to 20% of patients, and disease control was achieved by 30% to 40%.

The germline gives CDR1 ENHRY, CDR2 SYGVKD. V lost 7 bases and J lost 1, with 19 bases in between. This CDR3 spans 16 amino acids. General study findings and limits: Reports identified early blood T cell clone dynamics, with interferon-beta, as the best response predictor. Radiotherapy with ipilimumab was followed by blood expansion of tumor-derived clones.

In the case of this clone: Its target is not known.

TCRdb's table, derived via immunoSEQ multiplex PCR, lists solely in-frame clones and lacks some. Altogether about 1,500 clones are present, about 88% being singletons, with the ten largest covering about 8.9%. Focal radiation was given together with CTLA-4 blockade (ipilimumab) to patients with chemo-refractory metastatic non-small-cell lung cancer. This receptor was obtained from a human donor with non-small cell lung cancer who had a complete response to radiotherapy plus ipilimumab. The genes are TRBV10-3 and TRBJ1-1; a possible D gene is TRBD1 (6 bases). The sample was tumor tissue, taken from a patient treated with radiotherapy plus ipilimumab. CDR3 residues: CAIKHSAGAGNTEAFF. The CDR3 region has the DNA TGTGCCATCAAACACAGTGCGGGGGCGGGGAACACTGAAGCTTTCTTT.